This TCR beta chain derives from a study of beta chain features in type 1 diabetes. Study overall: On cell yields, gender and age, patients and healthy donors were similar. Findings and limits, study-wide: All four CD4+ subsets from Type 1 diabetes patients carried moderately but significantly shorter TCRB CDR3s. Within the patient group, naive, central memory and Treg TCRB repertoires appeared more similar to each other than within healthy donors.

In the case of this clone: Antigen: not known.

Reverse transcribing all isolated RNA meant expressed TCRB transcripts were sequenced. Data came from immunoSEQ multiplex PCR; TCRdb stores just in-frame clones and leaves some out. Among a few hundred thousand clones listed, about 19% were seen once. There was one heparinised blood draw per donor, averaging approximately 120 mL. The CDR3 loop spans 15 amino acids. V was trimmed by 4 bases and J by 0 bases, leaving 12 bases between them. Germline loops: CDR1 LGHNT, CDR2 FRNRAP. The sequence was collected from a woman between 18 and 29 years old in good health. Material: naive CD4+ T cells from blood. The chain recombines TRBV12-5 with TRBJ1-1, with D hard to call. CDR3 sequence: CASGSPQVLNTEAFF. CDR3 nucleotide sequence: TGTGCTAGTGGTTCCCCGCAGGTCCTGAACACTGAAGCTTTCTTT.